Below are 13 T cell receptor beta chains sequenced from a single sample in a study of T cell responses to AZD1222 COVID-19 vaccine. TCRdb's copy holds only in-frame clones and misses some; the assay was immunoSEQ multiplex PCR. The sample holds about 84,000 clones, nearly 90% seen once. This sample comprised peripheral blood, obtained on day 0 of AZD1222 vaccination. The source of these receptors is an adult in good health.

The chain employs TRBV30 and TRBJ1-6; TRBD1 might be the D (6 bases). The length of the CDR3 is 14 residues. Germline values: CDR1 GTSNPN, CDR2 SVGIG (reference sequence). Trimming cost V 1 base and J 10 bases, with 14 bases left between them. CDR3 DNA sequence: TGTGCCTGGAGTGGGGGGCGCGGAGGATCACCCCTCCACTTT. Translated: CAWSGGRGGSPLHF.

CDR3 nucleotides: TGTGCCAGCTCACCAGAGGTAGTCAAAAACATTCAGTACTTC. Translated: CASSPEVVKNIQYF. The chain employs TRBV18 and TRBJ2-4; D ambiguous. Germline V lookup: CDR1 KGHSH, CDR2 LQKENI. The CDR3 consists of 14 residues. The ends were cut back, 2 bases at V and 3 bases at J, with 8 bases in the middle.

This chain connects TRBV27 to TRBJ2-7; TRBD1 agrees at 7 bases. Germline-derived CDR1 and CDR2 are MNHEY and SMNVEV (reference sequence). The CDR3 is 13 residues long. The V segment lost 5 bases and the J segment 2 bases; nucleotides outside the gene matches: 3. This chain's CDR3 is CASSLGTAYEQYF. CDR3 coding DNA: TGTGCCAGCAGTCTCGGGACAGCCTACGAGCAGTACTTC.

The V gene is TRBV5-1, the J gene TRBJ2-2; possible D gene TRBD1, 7 bases. Germline CDR1 SGHRS, CDR2 YFSETQ. CDR3 length equals 15 residues. The ends were cut back, 1 base at V and 5 bases at J, with 12 bases in the middle. CDR3 amino acids: CASSLTGAGTGELFF. In DNA, the CDR3 is TGCGCCAGCAGCTTGACAGGGGCGGGAACCGGGGAGCTGTTTTTT.

The V gene is TRBV19, the J gene TRBJ1-5, with 9 bases lining up with TRBD1. V lost 10 bases to trimming and J lost 5 bases; unmatched junction nucleotides: 9. Per germline, CDR1 LNHDA and CDR2 SQIVND (reference sequence). CDR3 size: 14 residues. As DNA, the CDR3 is TGTGCCACATATGCCGGGACAGGGCATCAGCCCCAGCATTTT. This gives the protein CATYAGTGHQPQHF.

The chain carries TRBV5-5 and TRBJ1-6; D is possibly TRBD1 (5 bases). The germline V and J ends were trimmed by 1 base and 5 bases, with 13 bases remaining between them. The CDR3 runs 16 residues. Germline V lookup: CDR1 SGHKS, CDR2 YYEKEE (reference sequence). The CDR3 loop is CASSLFGALDNSPLHF. DNA for the CDR3: TGTGCCAGCAGCTTGTTCGGGGCGCTAGATAATTCACCCCTCCACTTT.

The CDR3 sequence: CASSPQNSGNTIYF. CDR3 nucleotides: TGTGCCAGCTCACCCCAGAACTCTGGAAACACCATATATTTT. The rearrangement joins TRBV18 to TRBJ1-3; D remains ambiguous. The CDR3 sequence is 14 residues long. Per the germline V gene, CDR1 is KGHSH and CDR2 is LQKENI. The V end lost 3 bases, the J end lost 0 bases, and 6 bases lay between the germline ends.

The J gene is TRBJ2-1, the V gene TRBV19; 8 bases are shared with TRBD2. This CDR3 is built from 17 residues. Trimming removed 3 bases from V and 6 bases from J; junction bases left unmatched: 13. Germline assignment: CDR1 LNHDA and CDR2 SQIVND (reference sequence). CDR3 residues: CASSMDGRARYSNEQFF. The CDR3 DNA is TGTGCCAGTAGTATGGACGGGAGGGCCCGTTACAGCAATGAGCAGTTCTTC. Filled out from reference TRBV19 and TRBJ2-1, the complete variable domain reads DGGITQSPKYLFRKEGQNVTLSCEQNLNHDAMYWYRQDPGQGLRLIYYSQIVNDFQKGDIAEGYSVSREKKESFPLTVTSAQKNPTAFYLCASSMDGRARYSNEQFFGPGTRLTVL.

Worth noting for this clone: The junction and the germline gene differ at one end; a read error may be behind it. The V call is TRBV7-7, the J call TRBJ2-7; maybe TRBD2 (6 bases). The CDR3 is made up of 15 amino acids. The V gene's germline CDR1 is SSHAT and CDR2 FNYEAQ (reference sequence). CDR3 amino acids: CASSPGGGNNYEQYF. The CDR3 nucleotides are TGTGCTAGCAGCCCTGGCGGCGGGAATAACTACGAGCAGTACTTC.

This sequence joins TRBV6-5 and TRBJ2-1, with 14 bases fitting TRBD2. The CDR3 length is 14 residues. Germline values: CDR1 MNHEY, CDR2 SVGAGI. V lost 7 bases to trimming and J lost 9 bases; unmatched junction nucleotides: 5. CDR3 DNA: TGTGCCAGCAAACTGGGACTAGCGGGAGTTGAGCAGTTCTTC. It codes for CASKLGLAGVEQFF.

In this sample, this clone turned up once. The chain couples TRBV3-1 (or the pseudogene TRBV3-2) to TRBJ2-3; TRBD2 aligns across 8 bases. This CDR3 has 15 amino acids. Germline V gives CDR1 LGHDT, CDR2 YNNKEL (reference sequence). V shed 6 bases and J 4 bases; nucleotides not matched to a gene: 9. The CDR3 spells CASSPSGQKADTQYF. As DNA, the CDR3 is TGTGCCAGCAGTCCTAGCGGGCAGAAGGCAGATACGCAGTATTTT.

The V and J genes are TRBV4-2 and TRBJ1-3; D is perhaps TRBD1 (6 bases). CDR1 is LGHNA and CDR2 is YNFKEQ in the germline V gene. The CDR3 has 16 residues. The V end was cut by 4 bases, the J end by 1 base, with 14 bases between. Here the CDR3 DNA reads TGTGCCAGCAGCCCTCGACAGGCGACTTCTGGAAACACCATATATTTT. It translates to CASSPRQATSGNTIYF.

The rearrangement uses TRBV4-3 and TRBJ2-2; 10 bases agree with TRBD2. CDR1 LGHNA and CDR2 YSLEER come from the germline V gene. The V segment lost 4 bases and the J segment 0 bases; nucleotides outside the gene matches: 11. The CDR3 has 19 amino acids. This chain's CDR3 is CASSRGSGRAHANTGELFF. The CDR3 DNA sequence: TGCGCCAGCAGCCGGGGGAGCGGGAGGGCTCACGCGAACACCGGGGAGCTGTTTTTT.